This T cell receptor beta chain was obtained from a study of T cell repertoires in cytomegalovirus infection. About the study: Researchers turned to recently identified HLA-C-restricted CMV epitopes as well as well-studied HLA-B-restricted ones. Public TCR beta signatures marked donors with CMV infection and the matching HLA.

Concerning this clonotype itself: Antigen: not known.

Whole-study findings and limits: Adding up the frequency of public TCR beta families identified people who carried CMV plus the relevant HLA.

Trimming at V came to 5 bases and at J to 7 bases, leaving 6 bases not matched to a gene. The CDR3 is 16 amino acids. Looked up from germline, CDR1 is SGHAT and CDR2 is FQNNGV. Each CDR3 protein is one row after TCRdb ran MiXCR on the reads. The sample lists roughly 120,000 distinct CDR3 sequences; 30% were seen once. The TCR was taken from a human donor in good health (CMV status not recorded). Some clones in this sample may be carry-over from other donors' samples. The chain uses TRBV11-2 and TRBJ2-1; 15 bases are shared with TRBD2. Material: CD8+ T cells from cultured PBMCs, obtained from culture after CMV antigen stimulation. CDR3 sequence reads: CASSARTSGGGNEQFF. The DNA of the CDR3 is TGTGCCAGCAGCGCGCGGACTAGCGGGGGGGGGAATGAGCAGTTCTTC.